This paragraph covers one T cell receptor beta chain sequence. Its target is unknown. Additional DNA sequences in this sample encode the identical CDR3. This record comes from a study of shared clonotypes between healthy human individuals. Study-level results: Non-shared clonotypes had lower generation probabilities than clonotypes shared by all four sorted-subset donors.

Libraries were prepared by immunoSEQ multiplex PCR; TCRdb keeps only in-frame clonotypes and omits some of them. Here the sample spans some 1 million clones, 65% to 75% being singletons. From CD4+ cells came CD45RA+ naive and CD45RA-negative memory subsets. V shed 5 bases and J shed 3 bases, with 13 bases lying between them. Germline loops: CDR1 GTSNPN, CDR2 SVGIG (reference sequence). The CDR3 is made up of 13 amino acids. The sequenced material came from memory CD4+ T cells sorted from blood. Indicated subset: CD45RA-negative fraction. The clonotype was recovered from a man between 18 and 35 years old in good health. This rearrangement joins TRBV30 to TRBJ1-2, with D perhaps TRBD1 (5 bases). The CDR3 coding sequence is TGTGCCTGGGGGGGTCAGGGCTACTATGGCTACACCTTC. Its protein product is CAWGGQGYYGYTF.